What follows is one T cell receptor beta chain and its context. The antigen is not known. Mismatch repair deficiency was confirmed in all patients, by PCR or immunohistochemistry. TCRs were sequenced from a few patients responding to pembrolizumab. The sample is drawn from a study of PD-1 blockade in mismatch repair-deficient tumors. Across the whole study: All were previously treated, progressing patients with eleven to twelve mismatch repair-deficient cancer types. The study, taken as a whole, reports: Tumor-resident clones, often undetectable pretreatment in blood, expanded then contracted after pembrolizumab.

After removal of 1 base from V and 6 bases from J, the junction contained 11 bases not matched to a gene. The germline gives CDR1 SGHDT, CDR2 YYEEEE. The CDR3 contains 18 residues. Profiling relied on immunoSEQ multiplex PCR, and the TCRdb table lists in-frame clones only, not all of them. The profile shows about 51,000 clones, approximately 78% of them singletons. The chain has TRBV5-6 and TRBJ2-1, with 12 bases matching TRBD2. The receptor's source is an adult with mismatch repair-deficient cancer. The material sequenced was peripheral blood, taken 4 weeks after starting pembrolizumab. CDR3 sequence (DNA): TGTGCCAGCAGCTTGCTAGCGGGAGGGACACCTTTCGTCAATGAGCAGTTCTTC. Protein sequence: CASSLLAGGTPFVNEQFF.